A single sample gave rise to the 2 T cell receptor beta chains below, sequenced in a study of shared T cell receptors in the human thymus. Some clones are missing from TCRdb's copy, which holds only in-frame ones; the method was immunoSEQ multiplex PCR. The table shows hundreds of thousands of clones, with around nine tenths occurring only once. The same data also went into a second study, on human thymus T cells.

Source material: thymocytes. The receptor set was obtained from a boy under two years old with a congenital heart defect.

This chain joins TRBV2 and TRBJ2-3, with 8 bases fitting TRBD2. This CDR3 comprises 16 residues. The ends lost 4 bases at V and 2 bases at J; junction bases unmatched: 8. In germline, CDR1 is SNHLY, CDR2 FYNNEI. The CDR3 nucleotides read TGTGCCAGCAGTGGTCCGGGAGGGTCGGCCACAGATACGCAGTATTTT. This codes for CASSGPGGSATDTQYF.

DNA for the CDR3: TGTGCCAGCAGCCCGGGGGAGGTGGGCTCAGATACGCAGTATTTT. Translating it yields CASSPGEVGSDTQYF. The chain has TRBV7-8 and TRBJ2-3; maybe TRBD2 (6 bases). Per germline, CDR1 SGHVS and CDR2 FQNEAQ. Trimming removed 5 bases from V and 4 bases from J, with 16 bases in between. The CDR3 loop spans 15 amino acids.